This T cell receptor beta chain was sequenced for a study of tumor-infiltrating lymphocytes in primary liver carcinoma. Study details: The yield of productive TCRbeta reads per sample was roughly 3.65 to 7.13 million and was similar across tissue types.

The tissue used was unsorted bulk material of roughly 17-34 mg. RNA and DNA were co-extracted from it with the AllPrep DNA/RNA mini kit. Surgical resection served as treatment for the primary liver carcinoma of these patients. The patients, who had chronic HBV infection, were treatment-naive (untreated). For this clonotype: A read error is possible here, since a much larger clone lies one base away.

V was pared by 0 bases and J by 1 base, with 10 bases between. This CDR3 is 15 amino acids long. The germline V gene has CDR1 SGHKS and CDR2 YYEKEE (reference sequence). A constant-region primer served to make TCR beta cDNA from about 500 ng total RNA. What produced the TCR beta libraries was three nested multiplex PCR rounds using slightly modified ARM-PCR. TRBV1-TRBV30 forward and Cbeta reverse primers drove the first two roughly 10-cycle rounds. Using its own MiXCR run on the multiplex PCR reads, TCRdb lists one record per CDR3 protein. The sample has 95,000 to 150,000 distinct CDR3 sequences, less than 75% seen once; the top ten hold 8% to 9%.

The sample consisted of tumor-adjacent normal liver tissue. This chain connects TRBV5-5 to TRBJ1-1; the D is unclear. This receptor was obtained from a woman aged 55-70 years with primary liver carcinoma and hepatitis B virus infection. CDR3 sequence reads: CASSLDHGKNTEAFF. The CDR3 region has the DNA TGTGCCAGCAGCTTGGACCACGGGAAGAACACTGAAGCTTTCTTT. Filled out from reference TRBV5-5 and TRBJ1-1, the complete variable domain reads DAGVTQSPTHLIKTRGQQVTLRCSPISGHKSVSWYQQVLGQGPQFIFQYYEKEERGRGNFPDRFSARQFPNYSSELNVNALLLGDSALYLCASSLDHGKNTEAFFGQGTRLTVV.